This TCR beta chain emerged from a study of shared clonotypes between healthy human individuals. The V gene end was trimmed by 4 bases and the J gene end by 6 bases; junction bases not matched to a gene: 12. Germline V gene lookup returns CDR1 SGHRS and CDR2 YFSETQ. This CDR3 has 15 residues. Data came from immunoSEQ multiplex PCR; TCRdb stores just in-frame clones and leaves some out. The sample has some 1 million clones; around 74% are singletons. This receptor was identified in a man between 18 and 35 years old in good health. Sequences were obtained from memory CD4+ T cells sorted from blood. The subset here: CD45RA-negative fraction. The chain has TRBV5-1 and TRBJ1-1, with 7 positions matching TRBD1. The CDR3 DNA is TGCGCCAGCAGCCCGGAACCGGACAGGTCGGCTGAAGCTTTCTTT. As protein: CASSPEPDRSAEAFF.